This TCR beta chain was identified during a study of T-cell reconstitution after alpha-beta-depleted transplantation in children. Unique molecular identifiers were incorporated during preparation of the TCRbeta library. TCRdb independently ran MiXCR on the PCR reads; one entry per CDR3 protein. The data hold 350,000 to 450,000 distinct CDR3 sequences, with about a fifth observed a single time. Germline CDR1 and CDR2: SGHRS and YFSETQ. Trimming removed 4 bases at V and 3 bases at J, with 14 bases between. The CDR3 contains 15 residues. This sequence originates from a human donor who donated a stem cell graft to a child with acute myeloid leukemia. The source was PBMCs from the stem cell graft donor, collected from the stem cell graft. The chain combines TRBV5-1 with TRBJ2-1, with a weak D call TRBD2 (7 bases). For the CDR3, the DNA is TGCGCCAGCAGCCCGGGGGGCTGGGTCTACAATGAGCAGTTCTTC. It encodes CASSPGGWVYNEQFF.